Included here is one T cell receptor beta chain sequence, with context. The method was immunoSEQ multiplex PCR; TCRdb's version includes in-frame clones alone and lacks a portion of them. The sample includes under 200,000 clones, over 60% seen only once; the top ten take less than 9.5%. The data originate from a study of blood T cell repertoires in COVID-19. This receptor was obtained from a man aged 60 to 75 with acute or convalescent COVID-19. The sample taken for sequencing was peripheral blood.

The CDR3, as DNA: TGTGCCTGGAGTGGAGCGGCAGGGGGCACCGGGGAGCTGTTTTTT. This translates into CAWSGAAGGTGELFF. The chain joins TRBV30 to TRBJ2-2; 7 nucleotides line up with TRBD1. Germline V gene data show CDR1 as GTSNPN and CDR2 as SVGIG (reference sequence). The CDR3 runs to 15 residues. Germline trimming cut 1 base from V and 4 bases from J; bases unmatched to any gene: 6.